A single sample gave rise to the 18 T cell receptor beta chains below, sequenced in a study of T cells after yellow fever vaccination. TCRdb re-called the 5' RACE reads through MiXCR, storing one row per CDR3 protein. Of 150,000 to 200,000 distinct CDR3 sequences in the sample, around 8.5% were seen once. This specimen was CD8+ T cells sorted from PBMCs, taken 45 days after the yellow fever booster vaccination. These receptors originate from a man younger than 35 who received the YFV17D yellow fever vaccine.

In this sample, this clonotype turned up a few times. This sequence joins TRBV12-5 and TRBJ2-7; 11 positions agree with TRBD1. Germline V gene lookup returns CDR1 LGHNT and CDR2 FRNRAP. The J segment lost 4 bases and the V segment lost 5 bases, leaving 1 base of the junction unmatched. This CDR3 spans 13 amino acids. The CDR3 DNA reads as TGTGCTAGTGGTCGGGACAGGGGGTACGAGCAGTACTTC. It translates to CASGRDRGYEQYF.

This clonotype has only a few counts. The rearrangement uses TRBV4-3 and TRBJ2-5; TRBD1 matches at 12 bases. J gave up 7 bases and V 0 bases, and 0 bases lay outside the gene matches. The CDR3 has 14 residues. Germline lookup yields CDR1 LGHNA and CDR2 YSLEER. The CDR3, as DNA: TGCGCCAGCAGCCAAGAGGGACAGGGGGCGACCCAGTACTTC. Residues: CASSQEGQGATQYF.

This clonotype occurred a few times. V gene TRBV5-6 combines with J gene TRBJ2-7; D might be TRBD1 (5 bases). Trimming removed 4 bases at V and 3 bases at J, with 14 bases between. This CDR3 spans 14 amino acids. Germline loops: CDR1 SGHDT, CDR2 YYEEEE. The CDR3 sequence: CASSLGGASYEQYF. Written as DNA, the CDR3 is TGTGCCAGCAGCCTTGGTGGGGCGAGCTACGAGCAGTACTTC.

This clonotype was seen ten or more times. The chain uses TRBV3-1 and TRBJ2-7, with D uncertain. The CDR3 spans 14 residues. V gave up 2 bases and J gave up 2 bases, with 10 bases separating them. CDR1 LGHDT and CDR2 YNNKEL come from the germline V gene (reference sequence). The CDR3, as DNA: TGTGCCAGCAGCCAACCGGGTCGTACCTACGAGCAGTACTTC. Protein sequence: CASSQPGRTYEQYF.

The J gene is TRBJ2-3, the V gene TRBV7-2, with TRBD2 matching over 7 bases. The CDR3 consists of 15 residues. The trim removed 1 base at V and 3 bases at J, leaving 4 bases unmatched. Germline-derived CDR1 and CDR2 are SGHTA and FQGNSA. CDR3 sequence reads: CASSLVGGTTDTQYF. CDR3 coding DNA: TGTGCCAGCAGCTTAGTGGGGGGGACGACAGATACGCAGTATTTT.

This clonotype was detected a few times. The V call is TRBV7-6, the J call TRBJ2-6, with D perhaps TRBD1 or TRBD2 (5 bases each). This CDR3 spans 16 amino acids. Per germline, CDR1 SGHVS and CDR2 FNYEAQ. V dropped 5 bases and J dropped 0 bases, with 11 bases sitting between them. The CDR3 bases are TGTGCCAGCAGCCAGTTTGGGACCTCTGGGGCCAACGTCCTGACTTTC. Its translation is CASSQFGTSGANVLTF.

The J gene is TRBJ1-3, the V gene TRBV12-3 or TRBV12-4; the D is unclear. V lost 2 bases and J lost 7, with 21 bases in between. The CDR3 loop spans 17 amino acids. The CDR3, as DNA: TGTGCCAGCAGTTTAATCGTTGGCGGAACTAAAGCCAACACCATATATTTT. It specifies CASSLIVGGTKANTIYF.

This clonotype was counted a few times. This CDR3 is CASSLDRVSNTGELFF. CDR3 nucleotide sequence: TGCGCCAGCAGCCTGGACCGGGTTTCGAACACCGGGGAGCTGTTTTTT. The chain carries TRBV4-1 and TRBJ2-2; D uncertain. The CDR3 totals 16 residues. Germline lookup yields CDR1 MGHRA and CDR2 YSYEKL. Trimming took 4 bases from V and 0 from J, leaving 12 bases between them.

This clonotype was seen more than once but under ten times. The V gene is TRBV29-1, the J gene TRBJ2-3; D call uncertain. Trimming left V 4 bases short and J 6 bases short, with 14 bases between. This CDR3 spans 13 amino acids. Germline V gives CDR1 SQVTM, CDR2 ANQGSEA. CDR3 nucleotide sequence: TGCAGCGTTGTCCCGTATACCAAGGATACGCAGTATTTT. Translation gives CSVVPYTKDTQYF.

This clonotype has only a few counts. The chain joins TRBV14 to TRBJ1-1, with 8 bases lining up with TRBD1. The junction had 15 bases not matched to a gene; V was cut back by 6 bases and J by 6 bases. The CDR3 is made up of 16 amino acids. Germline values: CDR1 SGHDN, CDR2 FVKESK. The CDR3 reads CASRPIDRGWEAEAFF. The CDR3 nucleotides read TGTGCCAGCAGGCCAATCGACAGGGGATGGGAGGCTGAAGCTTTCTTT. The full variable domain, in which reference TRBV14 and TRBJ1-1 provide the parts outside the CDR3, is EAGVTQFPSHSVIEKGQTVTLRCDPISGHDNLYWYRRVMGKEIKFLLHFVKESKQDESGMPNNRFLAERTGGTYSTLKVQPAELEDSGVYFCASRPIDRGWEAEAFFGQGTRLTVV.

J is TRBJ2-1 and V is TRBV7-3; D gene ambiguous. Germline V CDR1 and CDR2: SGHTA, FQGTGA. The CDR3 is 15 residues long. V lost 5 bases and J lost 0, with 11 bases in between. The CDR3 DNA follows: TGTGCCAGCAGCAGAGCCCCGAGCTCCTACAATGAGCAGTTCTTC. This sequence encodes CASSRAPSSYNEQFF.

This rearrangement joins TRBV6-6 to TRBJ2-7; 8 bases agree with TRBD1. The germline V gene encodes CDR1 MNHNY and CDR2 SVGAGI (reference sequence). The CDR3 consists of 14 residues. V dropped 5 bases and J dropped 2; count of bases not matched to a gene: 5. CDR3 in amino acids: CASSPTGDPYEQYF. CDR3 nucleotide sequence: TGTGCCAGCAGTCCGACAGGGGACCCCTACGAGCAGTACTTC.

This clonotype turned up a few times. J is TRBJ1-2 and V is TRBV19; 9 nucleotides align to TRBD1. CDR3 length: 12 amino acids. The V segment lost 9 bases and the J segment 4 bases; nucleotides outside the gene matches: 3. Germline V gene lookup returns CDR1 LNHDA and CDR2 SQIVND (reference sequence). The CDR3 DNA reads TGTGCCAGCGGACAGGGGAGCTATGGCTACACCTTC. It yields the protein CASGQGSYGYTF. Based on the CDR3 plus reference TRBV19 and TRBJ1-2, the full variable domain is DGGITQSPKYLFRKEGQNVTLSCEQNLNHDAMYWYRQDPGQGLRLIYYSQIVNDFQKGDIAEGYSVSREKKESFPLTVTSAQKNPTAFYLCASGQGSYGYTFGSGTRLTVV.

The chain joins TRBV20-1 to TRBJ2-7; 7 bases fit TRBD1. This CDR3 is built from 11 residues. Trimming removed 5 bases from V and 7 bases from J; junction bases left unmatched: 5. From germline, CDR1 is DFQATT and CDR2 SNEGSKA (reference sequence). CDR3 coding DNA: TGCAGTGCTTCACAGGGGACGGAGCAGTACTTC. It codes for CSASQGTEQYF.

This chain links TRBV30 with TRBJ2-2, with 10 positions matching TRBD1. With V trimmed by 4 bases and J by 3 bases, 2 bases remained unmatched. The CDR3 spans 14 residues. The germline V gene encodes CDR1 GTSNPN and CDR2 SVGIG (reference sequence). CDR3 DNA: TGTGCCTGGAAAGGGACAGGGGACACCGGGGAGCTGTTTTTT. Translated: CAWKGTGDTGELFF. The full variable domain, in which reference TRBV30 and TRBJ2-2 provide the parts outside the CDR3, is SQTIHQWPATLVQPVGSPLSLECTVEGTSNPNLYWYRQAAGRGLQLLFYSVGIGQISSEVPQNLSASRPQDRQFILSSKKLLLSDSGFYLCAWKGTGDTGELFFGEGSRLTVL.

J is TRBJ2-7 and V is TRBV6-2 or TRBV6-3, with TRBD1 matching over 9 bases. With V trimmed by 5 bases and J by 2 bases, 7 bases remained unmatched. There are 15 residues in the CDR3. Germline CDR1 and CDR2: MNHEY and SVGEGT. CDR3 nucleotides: TGTGCCAGCAGTCAAAGGACAGGGGACACCTACGAGCAGTACGTC. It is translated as CASSQRTGDTYEQYV.

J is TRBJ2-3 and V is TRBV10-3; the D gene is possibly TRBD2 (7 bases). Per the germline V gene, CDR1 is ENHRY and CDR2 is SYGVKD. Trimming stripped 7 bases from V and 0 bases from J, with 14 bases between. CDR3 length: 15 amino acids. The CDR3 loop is CAITGGGASTDTQYF. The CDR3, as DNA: TGTGCCATCACCGGAGGGGGGGCGAGCACAGATACGCAGTATTTT.

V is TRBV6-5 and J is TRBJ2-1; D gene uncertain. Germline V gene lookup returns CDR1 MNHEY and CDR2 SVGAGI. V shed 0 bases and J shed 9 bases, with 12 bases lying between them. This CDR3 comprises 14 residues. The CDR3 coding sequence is TGTGCCAGCAGTTACTCGGTTTCGTTGCGTGAGCAGTTCTTC. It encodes CASSYSVSLREQFF.